This TCR beta chain appears in the sequencing data of a study of metastatic and nonmetastatic thyroid tumors. This clone was seen at least ten times. None of the patients had undergone any treatment ahead of thyroid surgery. TCRdb reassembled clones from the PCR reads with MiXCR. The data show roughly 93,000 clones, about 13% seen once. CDR1 is LNHDA and CDR2 is SQIVND in the germline V gene (reference sequence). The CDR3 totals 13 residues. J lost 11 bases, V lost 4 bases, and 7 bases had no gene match. Sample: blood. V and J are TRBV19 and TRBJ2-1, with 8 bases fitting TRBD2. This TCR was recovered from a female donor with papillary thyroid cancer or a benign thyroid nodule (not recorded which). Some clones in this sample may be carry-over from other donors' samples. The CDR3 protein is CASSTLSSGQQFF. The CDR3 coding sequence is TGTGCCAGTAGTACCCTCTCTAGCGGGCAGCAGTTCTTC. Full variable domain (remainder filled in from reference TRBV19 and TRBJ2-1): DGGITQSPKYLFRKEGQNVTLSCEQNLNHDAMYWYRQDPGQGLRLIYYSQIVNDFQKGDIAEGYSVSREKKESFPLTVTSAQKNPTAFYLCASSTLSSGQQFFGPGTRLTVL.